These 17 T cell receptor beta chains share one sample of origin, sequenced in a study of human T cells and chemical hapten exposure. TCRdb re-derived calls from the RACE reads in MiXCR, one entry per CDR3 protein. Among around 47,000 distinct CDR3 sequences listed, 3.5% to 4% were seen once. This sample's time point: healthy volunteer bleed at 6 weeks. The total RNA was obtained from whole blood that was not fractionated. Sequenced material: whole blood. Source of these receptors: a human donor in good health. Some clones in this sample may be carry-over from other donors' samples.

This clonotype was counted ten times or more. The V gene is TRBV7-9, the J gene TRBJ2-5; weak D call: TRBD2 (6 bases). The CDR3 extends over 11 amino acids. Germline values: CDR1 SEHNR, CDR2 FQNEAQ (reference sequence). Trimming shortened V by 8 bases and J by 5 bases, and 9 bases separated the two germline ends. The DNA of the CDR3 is TGTGCCAGCGCGGGATGGGAGACCCAGTACTTC. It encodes CASAGWETQYF. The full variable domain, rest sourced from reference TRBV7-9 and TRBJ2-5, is DTGVSQNPRHKITKRGQNVTFRCDPISEHNRLYWYRQTLGQGPEFLTYFQNEAQLEKSRLLSDRFSAERPKGSFSTLEIQRTEQGDSAMYLCASAGWETQYFGPGTRLLVL.

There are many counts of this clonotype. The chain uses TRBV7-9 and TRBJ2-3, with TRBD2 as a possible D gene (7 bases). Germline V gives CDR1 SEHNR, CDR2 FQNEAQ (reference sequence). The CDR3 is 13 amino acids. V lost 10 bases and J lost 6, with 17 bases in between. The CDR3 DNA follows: TGTGCCACCGCAGGGGCGGGAGTGGATACGCAGTATTTT. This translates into CATAGAGVDTQYF.

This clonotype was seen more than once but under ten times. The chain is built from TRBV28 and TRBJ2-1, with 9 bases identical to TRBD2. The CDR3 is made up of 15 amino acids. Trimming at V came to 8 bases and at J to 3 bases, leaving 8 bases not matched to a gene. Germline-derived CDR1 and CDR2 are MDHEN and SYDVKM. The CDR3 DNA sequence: TGTGCCAGCGCCCTAGCGGGAACCTACTACAATGAGCAGTTCTTC. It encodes CASALAGTYYNEQFF.

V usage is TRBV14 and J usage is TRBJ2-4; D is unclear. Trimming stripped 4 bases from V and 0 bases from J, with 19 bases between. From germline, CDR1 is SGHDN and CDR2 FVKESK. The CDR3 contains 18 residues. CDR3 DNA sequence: TGTGCCAGCAGCCCGGACCCCGGCGAAGTTCTAGCCAAAAACATTCAGTACTTC. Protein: CASSPDPGEVLAKNIQYF.

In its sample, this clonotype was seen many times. Here the CDR3 DNA reads TGTGCCATCAGCGAAGGGACTAGCAAAGAGACCCAGTACTTC. This sequence encodes CAISEGTSKETQYF. The V gene is TRBV10-3, the J gene TRBJ2-5; 9 bases are shared with TRBD2. CDR1 is ENHRY and CDR2 is SYGVKD in the germline V gene. The CDR3 has 14 amino acids. J was trimmed by 3 bases and V by 6 bases; bases with no gene match: 5.

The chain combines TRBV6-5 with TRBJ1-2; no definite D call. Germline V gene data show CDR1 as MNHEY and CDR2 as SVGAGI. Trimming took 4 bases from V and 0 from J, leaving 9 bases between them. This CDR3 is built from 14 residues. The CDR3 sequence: CASSLREANYGYTF. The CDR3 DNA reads TGTGCCAGCAGTTTGAGGGAAGCTAACTATGGCTACACCTTC.

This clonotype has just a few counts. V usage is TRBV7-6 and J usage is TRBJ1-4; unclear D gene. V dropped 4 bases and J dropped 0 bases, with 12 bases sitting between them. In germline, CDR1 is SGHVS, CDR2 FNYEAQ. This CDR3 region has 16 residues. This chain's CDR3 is CASSSEVGSTNEKLFF. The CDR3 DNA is TGTGCCAGCAGCTCCGAGGTGGGGTCAACTAATGAAAAACTGTTTTTT.

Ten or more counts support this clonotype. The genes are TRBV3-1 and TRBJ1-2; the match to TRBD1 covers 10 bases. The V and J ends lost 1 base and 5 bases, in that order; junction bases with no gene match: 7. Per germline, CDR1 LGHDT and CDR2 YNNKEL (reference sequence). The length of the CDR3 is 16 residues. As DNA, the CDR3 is TGTGCCAGCAGCCAAGGACCTGGGACAGGGGTTTATGGCTACACCTTC. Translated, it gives CASSQGPGTGVYGYTF.

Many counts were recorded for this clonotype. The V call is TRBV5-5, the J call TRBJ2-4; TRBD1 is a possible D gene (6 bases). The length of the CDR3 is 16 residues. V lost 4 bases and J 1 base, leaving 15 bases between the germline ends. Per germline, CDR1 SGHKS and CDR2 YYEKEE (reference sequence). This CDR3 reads CASSHDPQGAKNIQYF. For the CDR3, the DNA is TGTGCCAGCAGCCATGATCCGCAGGGGGCCAAAAACATTCAGTACTTC.

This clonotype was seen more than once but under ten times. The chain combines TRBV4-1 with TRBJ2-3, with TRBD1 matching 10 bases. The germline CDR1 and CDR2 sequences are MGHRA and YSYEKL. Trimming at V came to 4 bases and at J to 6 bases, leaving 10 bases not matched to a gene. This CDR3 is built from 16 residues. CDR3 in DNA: TGCGCCAGCAGCCGAGGGGACAGGGGAAGGGGGGATACGCAGTATTTT. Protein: CASSRGDRGRGDTQYF.

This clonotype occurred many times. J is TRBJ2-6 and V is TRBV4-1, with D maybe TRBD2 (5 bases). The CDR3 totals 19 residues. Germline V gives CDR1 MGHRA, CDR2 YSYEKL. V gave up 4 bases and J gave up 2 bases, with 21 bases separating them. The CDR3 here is CASSRGWGRDKAGANVLTF. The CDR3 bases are TGCGCCAGCAGCCGAGGGTGGGGAAGGGATAAAGCTGGGGCCAACGTCCTGACTTTC.

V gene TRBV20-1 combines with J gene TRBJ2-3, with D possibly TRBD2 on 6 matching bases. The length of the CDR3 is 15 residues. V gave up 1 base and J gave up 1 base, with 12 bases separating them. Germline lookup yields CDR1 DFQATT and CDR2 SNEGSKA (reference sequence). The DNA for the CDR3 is TGCAGTGCTAGAGCTGAGGCTAGCGGCACAGATACGCAGTATTTT. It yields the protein CSARAEASGTDTQYF.

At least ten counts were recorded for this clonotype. The CDR3 loop reads CASRRPGYSSYEQYF. Here the CDR3 DNA reads TGTGCCAGCAGACGACCGGGATATAGCTCCTACGAGCAGTACTTC. The chain recombines TRBV28 with TRBJ2-7; TRBD2 is a possible D gene (5 bases). The germline V gene encodes CDR1 MDHEN and CDR2 SYDVKM. This CDR3 spans 15 amino acids. Trimming took off 6 bases at V and 0 bases at J, with 15 bases between the two ends.

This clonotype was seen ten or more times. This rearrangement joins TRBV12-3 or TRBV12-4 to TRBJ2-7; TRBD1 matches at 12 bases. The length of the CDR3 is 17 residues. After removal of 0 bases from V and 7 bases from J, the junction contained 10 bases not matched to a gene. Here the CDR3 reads CASSLARLRDRGREQYF. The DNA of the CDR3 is TGTGCCAGCAGTTTAGCGCGTCTCCGGGACAGGGGGCGAGAGCAGTACTTC.

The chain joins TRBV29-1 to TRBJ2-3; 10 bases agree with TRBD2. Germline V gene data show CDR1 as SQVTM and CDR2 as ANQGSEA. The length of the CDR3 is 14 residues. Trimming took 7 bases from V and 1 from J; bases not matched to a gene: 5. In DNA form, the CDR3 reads TGCAGCGCTGCCGGGACTAGCGGCACAGATACGCAGTATTTT. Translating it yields CSAAGTSGTDTQYF.

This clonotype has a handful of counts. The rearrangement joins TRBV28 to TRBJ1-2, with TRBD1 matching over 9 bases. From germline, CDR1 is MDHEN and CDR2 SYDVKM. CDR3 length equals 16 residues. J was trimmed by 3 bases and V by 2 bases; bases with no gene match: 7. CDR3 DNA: TGTGCCAGCAGTTTACGCGGGACAGGGCTATACTATGGCTACACCTTC. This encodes CASSLRGTGLYYGYTF.

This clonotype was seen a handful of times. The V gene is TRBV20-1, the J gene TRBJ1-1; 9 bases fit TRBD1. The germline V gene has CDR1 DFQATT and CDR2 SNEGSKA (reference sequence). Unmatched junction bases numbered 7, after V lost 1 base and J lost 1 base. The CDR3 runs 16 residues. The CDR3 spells CSARVPGQGSNTEAFF. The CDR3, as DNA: TGCAGTGCTAGAGTCCCGGGACAGGGATCGAACACTGAAGCTTTCTTT.